This TCR beta chain is drawn from a study of shared clonotypes between healthy human individuals. The CDR3 length is 15 residues. V was pared by 6 bases and J by 1 base, with 16 bases between. Germline V gives CDR1 MDHEN, CDR2 SYDVKM. Of note for this clone: Its antigen is undetermined.

Study findings and constraints: The authors expected sequencing depth to affect clonotype sharing among donors.

The study ran the assay at deep level. Here immunoSEQ multiplex PCR was the method, and the copy in TCRdb shows in-frame clones only, minus some. The table records around 180,000 clones, approximately 92% of them present only once. This receptor was obtained from a woman aged 25-40 years in good health. What was sequenced was naive CD4+ T cells sorted from blood. Subset indicated: CD45RA+ positively selected. The chain uses TRBV28 and TRBJ2-7; D remains ambiguous. The CDR3 loop is CASSSGFRASYEQYF. The CDR3 bases are TGTGCCAGCAGCTCGGGTTTTCGGGCTTCCTACGAGCAGTACTTC.